These 9 T cell receptor beta chains were sequenced from one sample in a study of vaccination and CD4 T cells after COVID-19. Treatment here: roughly 10-day PBMC culture with coronavirus spike peptide pools or control peptides (ViraFEST assay). These receptors have no known antigen. Oncomine TCR Beta short-read sequencing was applied to DNA from cultured CD4+ T cells. Using its own MiXCR run on the PCR reads, TCRdb lists one record per CDR3 protein. The table includes about 11,000 distinct CDR3 sequences, around 70% detected once. The sample was CD4+ T cells from blood, cultured in vitro. The origin of the receptors is a human donor who had recovered from COVID-19.

This sequence joins TRBV20-1 and TRBJ1-2; possible D gene TRBD1, 6 bases. CDR3 length: 12 residues. Germline CDR1 is DFQATT and CDR2 is SNEGSKA (reference sequence). The V end lost 5 bases, the J end lost 7 bases, and 14 bases lay between the germline ends. The CDR3 region has the DNA TGCAGTGCTCCGGACAGCCCGGGTGGCTACACCTTC. Translated: CSAPDSPGGYTF.

J is TRBJ1-2 and V is TRBV6-1, with TRBD1 as a possible D gene (6 bases). This CDR3 spans 13 amino acids. Germline V gives CDR1 MNHNS, CDR2 SASEGT. The V and J ends lost 6 bases and 5 bases respectively, with 13 bases between them. CDR3 sequence reads: CASRLQGTYGYTF. CDR3 DNA: TGTGCCAGCAGGCTTCAGGGGACTTATGGCTACACCTTC.

V usage is TRBV29-1 and J usage is TRBJ2-5; D possibly corresponds to TRBD1 (6 bases). The CDR3 spans 13 residues. V lost 1 base, J lost 7 bases, and 13 bases lay in between. Germline V gene sequence: CDR1 SQVTM, CDR2 ANQGSEA. The CDR3 DNA is TGCAGCGTTGAAGGAACAGGGTTTGTGACCCAGTACTTC. Protein product: CSVEGTGFVTQYF.

Note on this clonotype: Compared with germline, one end of the junction differs, possibly owing to a read error. The genes are TRBV15 and TRBJ1-1; D is possibly TRBD1 (6 bases). Germline CDR1 reads LNHNV; CDR2 reads YYDKDF (reference sequence). This CDR3 has 11 residues. The CDR3 protein is CASRGNTEAFF. CDR3 nucleotide sequence: TGTGCCTCCAGGGGGAACACTGAAGCTTTCTTT.

The chain has TRBV2 and TRBJ2-3; D might be TRBD1 (5 bases). Germline assignment: CDR1 SNHLY and CDR2 FYNNEI. V was cut by 5 bases and J by 0 bases, with 12 bases left in between. The CDR3 is 15 residues long. CDR3 in DNA: TGTGCCAGCAGTACCCAGGGTACTAGCACAGATACGCAGTATTTT. Its translation: CASSTQGTSTDTQYF.

V is TRBV7-2 and J is TRBJ1-1; tentative D call: TRBD1 (6 bases). The CDR3 runs 15 residues. Trimming shortened V by 6 bases and J by 0 bases, and 14 bases separated the two germline ends. Germline V gene lookup returns CDR1 SGHTA and CDR2 FQGNSA. For the CDR3, the DNA is TGTGCCAGCAGTTTTGGGGGGCAGTTGAACACTGAAGCTTTCTTT. It encodes CASSFGGQLNTEAFF.

This sequence joins TRBV6-5 and TRBJ1-5, with TRBD1 as a possible D gene (6 bases). Germline values: CDR1 MNHEY, CDR2 SVGAGI. The CDR3 extends over 17 amino acids. Trimming cost V 4 bases and J 4 bases, with 20 bases left between them. CDR3 DNA sequence: TGTGCCAGCAGTTTTCCCCGAGGGGGTGAGGGGAATCAGCCCCAGCATTTT. Translated: CASSFPRGGEGNQPQHF.

This chain connects TRBV7-9 to TRBJ1-1; D is perhaps TRBD1 (5 bases). The germline gives CDR1 SEHNR, CDR2 FQNEAQ (reference sequence). The CDR3 covers 14 residues. The V and J ends lost 2 bases and 1 base respectively, with 8 bases between them. The CDR3 region has the DNA TGTGCCAGCAGCTTAACTGGGGCGAACACTGAAGCTTTCTTT. Translation gives CASSLTGANTEAFF.

This rearrangement joins TRBV20-1 to TRBJ2-7; 8 bases agree with TRBD2. Germline trimming cut 3 bases from V and 4 bases from J; bases unmatched to any gene: 11. The CDR3 runs 15 residues. Germline V gene data show CDR1 as DFQATT and CDR2 as SNEGSKA (reference sequence). The CDR3 DNA reads as TGCAGTGCTAGGGTACACGGGGGGGTTTGGTACGAGCAGTACTTC. Translation: CSARVHGGVWYEQYF.